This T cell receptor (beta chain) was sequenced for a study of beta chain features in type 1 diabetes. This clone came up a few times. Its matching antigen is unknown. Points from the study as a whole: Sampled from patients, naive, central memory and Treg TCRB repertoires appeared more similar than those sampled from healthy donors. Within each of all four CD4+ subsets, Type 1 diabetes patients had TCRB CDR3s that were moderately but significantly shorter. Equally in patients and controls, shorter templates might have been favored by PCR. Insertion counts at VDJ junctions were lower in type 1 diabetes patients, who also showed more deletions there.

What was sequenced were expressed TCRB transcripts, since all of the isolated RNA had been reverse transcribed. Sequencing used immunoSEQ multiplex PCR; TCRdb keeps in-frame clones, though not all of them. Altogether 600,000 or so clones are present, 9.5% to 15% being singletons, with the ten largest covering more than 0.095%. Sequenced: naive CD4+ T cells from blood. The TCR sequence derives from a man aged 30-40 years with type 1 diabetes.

This chain's CDR3 is CASSQSGQVNEKLFF. In nucleotides, the CDR3 is TGTGCCAGCAGCCAATCGGGACAGGTGAATGAAAAACTGTTTTTT. V is TRBV2 and J is TRBJ1-4; TRBD1 aligns across 8 bases. Looked up from germline, CDR1 is SNHLY and CDR2 is FYNNEI. V gave up 6 bases and J gave up 5 bases; unmatched junction bases: 8. This CDR3 is 15 amino acids long.